The 22 T cell receptor beta chains below were found in one sample sequenced in a study of blood T cells in healthy people across ages. A J-beta primer mix and a sample-barcoded 5' primer were used in a second PCR of roughly 7 to 12 cycles. MiXCR, applied by TCRdb to the 5' RACE reads, yields one record per CDR3 protein. The repertoire has 540,000 or so distinct CDR3 sequences, 27% of them found once; the top ten carry approximately 17%. The material sequenced was blood. The source of these receptors is a woman in her sixties or seventies in good health.

In this sample, this clonotype turned up a few times. J is TRBJ2-7 and V is TRBV21-1; TRBD1 is the table's D call and was not checked against the DNA. TRBV21-1 is marked as a pseudogene. CDR3 length: 14 amino acids. The CDR3 nucleotides are TGTGCCAGCAGCATTCGACAGGGTATCGACGAGCAGTACTTC. Translating it yields CASSIRQGIDEQYF.

This clonotype has more than one count but fewer than ten. This sequence joins TRBV7-2 and TRBJ1-5; D possibly corresponds to TRBD1 (5 bases). CDR3 length: 14 residues. V gave up 2 bases and J gave up 7 bases, with 12 bases separating them. Germline loops: CDR1 SGHTA, CDR2 FQGNSA. The chain's CDR3 is CASSLRREGQPQHF. The CDR3 region has the DNA TGTGCCAGCAGCTTACGCAGGGAGGGACAGCCCCAGCATTTT. The full variable domain, with the rest looked up from reference TRBV7-2 and TRBJ1-5, is GAGVSQSPSNKVTEKGKDVELRCDPISGHTALYWYRQSLGQGLEFLIYFQGNSAPDKSGLPSDRFSAERTGGSVSTLTIQRTQQEDSAVYLCASSLRREGQPQHFGDGTRLSIL.

This clonotype is a singleton in its sample. V gene TRBV29-1 combines with J gene TRBJ2-1; 8 positions agree with TRBD2. V gave up 6 bases and J gave up 4 bases; unmatched junction bases: 8. CDR1 and CDR2 from the germline V gene are SQVTM and ANQGSEA. This CDR3 contains 14 residues. The CDR3 DNA reads as TGCAGCGTAAGGGTTGCGGGGGGATACAATGAGCAGTTCTTC. It specifies CSVRVAGGYNEQFF.

This clonotype was seen only a few times. This rearrangement joins TRBV5-1 to TRBJ2-7; D is ambiguous. The germline gives CDR1 SGHRS, CDR2 YFSETQ. V was clipped by 0 bases and J by 3 bases, with 7 bases between them. This CDR3 comprises 13 residues. The CDR3 here is CASSLDNDYEQYF. The CDR3 DNA follows: TGCGCCAGCAGCTTGGACAACGACTACGAGCAGTACTTC.

There are many counts of this clonotype. The V gene is TRBV7-2, the J gene TRBJ1-2, with TRBD1 matching over 9 bases. Germline V gene sequence: CDR1 SGHTA, CDR2 FQGNSA. V lost 2 bases to trimming and J lost 5 bases; unmatched junction nucleotides: 6. CDR3 length: 15 residues. CDR3 in DNA: TGTGCCAGCAGCTTATACCGGGACAGGGAATATGGCTACACCTTC. This translates into CASSLYRDREYGYTF.

The chain is built from TRBV12-3 or TRBV12-4 and TRBJ2-1; D is perhaps TRBD2 (6 bases). The CDR3 totals 15 residues. Deletions cut 6 bases from V and 7 bases from J, with 19 bases between. CDR3 DNA sequence: TGTGCCAGCAGCGCGGAGGCGGGACCCAGGAATGAGCAGTTCTTC. Translated, it gives CASSAEAGPRNEQFF.

The V gene is TRBV9, the J gene TRBJ1-3, with D possibly matching TRBD1 (5 bases). From germline, CDR1 is SGDLS and CDR2 YYNGEE. The CDR3 contains 13 residues. The V gene lost 4 bases and the J gene lost 4 bases, with 9 bases spanning the gap. CDR3 sequence: CASSRDPGNTIYF. CDR3 nucleotides: TGTGCCAGCAGCCGGGACCCCGGAAACACCATATATTTT.

This clonotype was detected only a few times. The chain links TRBV6-6 to TRBJ2-5, with TRBD2 as a possible D gene (5 bases). This CDR3 contains 13 residues. Trimming left V 4 bases short and J 6 bases short, with 12 bases between. From germline, CDR1 is MNHNY and CDR2 SVGAGI (reference sequence). This CDR3 reads CASSLSGDKTQYF. The CDR3 DNA sequence: TGTGCCAGCAGTTTATCCGGGGATAAGACCCAGTACTTC.

The J gene is TRBJ2-7, the V gene TRBV29-1; D is undetermined. V lost 5 bases to trimming and J lost 1 base, with 9 bases between them. CDR1 and CDR2 (germline): SQVTM, ANQGSEA. The CDR3 is 12 amino acids. The CDR3 DNA is TGCAGCGTTACCGACCTTTCCTACGAGCAGTACTTC. Translation gives CSVTDLSYEQYF.

This clonotype has more than one count but fewer than ten. This chain connects TRBV29-1 to TRBJ1-1; D is uncertain. The CDR3 has 12 amino acids. Germline V CDR1 and CDR2: SQVTM, ANQGSEA. CDR3 in DNA: TGCAGAGCCGAGGAGGGTTCTACTGAAGCTTTCTTT. This gives the protein CRAEEGSTEAFF.

In this sample, this clonotype turned up a few times. The chain combines TRBV29-1 with TRBJ2-3; TRBD2 matches at 11 bases. The CDR3 spans 15 residues. Germline V CDR1 and CDR2: SQVTM, ANQGSEA. V dropped 5 bases and J dropped 3; count of bases not matched to a gene: 7. CDR3 region: CSVIAGGPGTDTQYF. The CDR3, as DNA: TGCAGCGTTATAGCGGGAGGGCCGGGGACAGATACGCAGTATTTT.

This clonotype was recorded many times. This rearrangement joins TRBV18 to TRBJ2-7; the match to TRBD1 covers 8 bases. After removal of 6 bases from V and 0 bases from J, the junction contained 4 bases not matched to a gene. Germline V gene data show CDR1 as KGHSH and CDR2 as LQKENI. This CDR3 has 14 residues. The CDR3 reads CASSQGQDSYEQYF. CDR3 DNA: TGTGCCAGCTCCCAGGGACAGGACTCCTACGAGCAGTACTTC.

This clonotype was recorded a few times. The chain employs TRBV4-3 and TRBJ2-5; 9 bases line up with TRBD2. Germline V lookup: CDR1 LGHNA, CDR2 YSLEER. V dropped 0 bases and J dropped 5; count of bases not matched to a gene: 16. This CDR3 spans 19 amino acids. As DNA, the CDR3 is TGCGCCAGCAGCCAAGATAGGAAAGGAGCGGGGGGCCTCCAGGAGACCCAGTACTTC. Its translation: CASSQDRKGAGGLQETQYF.

This clonotype was seen ten or more times. CDR3 region: CASSLDQGNIQYF. Written as DNA, the CDR3 is TGTGCCAGCAGCTTAGATCAGGGGAACATTCAGTACTTC. The rearrangement uses TRBV7-2 and TRBJ2-4, with a tentative D call TRBD1 (6 bases). V dropped 1 base and J dropped 7 bases, with 8 bases sitting between them. Per germline, CDR1 SGHTA and CDR2 FQGNSA. The CDR3 totals 13 residues. Using reference TRBV7-2 and TRBJ2-4 for the parts outside the CDR3, the full variable domain is GAGVSQSPSNKVTEKGKDVELRCDPISGHTALYWYRQSLGQGLEFLIYFQGNSAPDKSGLPSDRFSAERTGGSVSTLTIQRTQQEDSAVYLCASSLDQGNIQYFGAGTRLSVL.

This clonotype was detected only a few times. The gene calls are TRBV4-1 and TRBJ1-1; no clear D. Germline V gives CDR1 MGHRA, CDR2 YSYEKL. Trimming took 3 bases from V and 0 from J, leaving 17 bases between them. This CDR3 is 17 amino acids long. The CDR3 DNA follows: TGCGCCAGCAGCCAGGGTCGTGGACGGCGACTGAACACTGAAGCTTTCTTT. Its translation is CASSQGRGRRLNTEAFF.

Note on this clonotype: The germline gene is not matched at one end of the junction; a read error may be the cause. This sequence joins TRBV5-1 and TRBJ1-2; tentatively, D is TRBD1 (5 bases). The length of the CDR3 is 15 residues. CDR1 and CDR2 from the germline V gene are SGHRS and YFSETQ. The CDR3 DNA is TGTGCCAGCGCATTACTAGCTGGAGGGGCCTATGGCTACACCTTC. Translation gives CASALLAGGAYGYTF.

As regards this clonotype: The junction and the germline gene differ at one end; a read error may be behind it. The chain employs TRBV11-3 and TRBJ1-2; 10 nucleotides match TRBD1. This CDR3 has 13 residues. Germline V gene sequence: CDR1 SGHNT, CDR2 YENEEA. The CDR3, as DNA: TGTACCAGCAGCTTAGCTGGGGACAGGGGCCACACCTTC. Protein: CTSSLAGDRGHTF. The whole variable domain, filled in from reference TRBV11-3 and TRBJ1-2, reads EAGVVQSPRYKIIEKKQPVAFWCNPISGHNTLYWYLQNLGQGPELLIRYENEEAVDDSQLPKDRFSAERLKGVDSTLKIQPAELGDSAVYLCTSSLAGDRGHTFGSGTRLTVV.

This clonotype came up a few times. The chain recombines TRBV7-2 with TRBJ2-1; D perhaps matches TRBD1 (6 bases). Germline-derived CDR1 and CDR2 are SGHTA and FQGNSA. V was clipped by 5 bases and J by 2 bases, with 16 bases between them. This CDR3 spans 16 amino acids. The CDR3 loop reads CASSADGTRAYNEQFF. In DNA form, the CDR3 reads TGTGCCAGCAGCGCCGACGGGACAAGGGCCTACAATGAGCAGTTCTTC.

This clonotype occurred once. This rearrangement joins TRBV20-1 to TRBJ2-3; D is unresolved. Per germline, CDR1 DFQATT and CDR2 SNEGSKA (reference sequence). This CDR3 has 15 residues. Deletions cut 3 bases from V and 2 bases from J, with 15 bases between. CDR3 in amino acids: CSASRAARTTDTQYF. The DNA for the CDR3 is TGCAGTGCTAGTAGGGCGGCGAGGACCACAGATACGCAGTATTTT.

The chain recombines TRBV12-3 or TRBV12-4 with TRBJ2-5; the D gene is possibly TRBD2 (6 bases). The J call could be wrong; TRBJ2-1 is a better fit for the DNA end. The CDR3 is 14 amino acids. The CDR3 nucleotides are TGTGCCAGCAGTTTATTGGGACTCGCAGCTGGGCAGTTCTTC. Translation gives CASSLLGLAAGQFF.

The sample holds many counts of this clonotype. V usage is TRBV5-1 and J usage is TRBJ2-3, with 7 nucleotides matching TRBD1. This CDR3 region has 13 residues. Germline CDR1 is SGHRS and CDR2 is YFSETQ. The J segment lost 1 base and the V segment lost 4 bases, leaving 0 bases of the junction unmatched. CDR3 DNA: TGCGCCAGCAGCGGACAGGGCACAGATACGCAGTATTTT. The encoded protein is CASSGQGTDTQYF.

This clonotype was observed a few times. V gene TRBV27 combines with J gene TRBJ1-5; D might be TRBD1 (6 bases). The CDR3 totals 13 residues. Germline V gene sequence: CDR1 MNHEY, CDR2 SMNVEV (reference sequence). The ends were cut back, 10 bases at V and 9 bases at J, with 19 bases in the middle. The CDR3 protein is CATQGQGLGPQHF. CDR3 coding DNA: TGTGCCACCCAGGGGCAGGGCCTTGGGCCCCAGCATTTT.